Listed below are T cell receptor beta chains from one sample, sequenced in a study of shared clonotypes between healthy human individuals. Libraries were prepared by immunoSEQ multiplex PCR; TCRdb keeps only in-frame clonotypes and omits some of them. The table lists some 1,100,000 clones, around three quarters of them singletons. What was sequenced was memory CD4+ T cells from PBMCs. These receptors originate from a young man in good health. Some clones in this sample may be carry-over from other donors' samples. Each CDR3 is given without its conserved first and last residue. The order of the fields is J gene, clone size, CDR3 length, V gene, CDR3 protein. Clone size is given for some rows only: seen once, a few or many times, or a class if the clone is expanded.

j_gene: TRBJ2-4
abundance: NA
len: 18
v_gene: TRBV30
CDR3aa: AWSVLAGGLGDKSLRTQY

j_gene: TRBJ2-1
abundance: NA
len: 13
v_gene: TRBV5-1
CDR3aa: ASRPRASQAHEQF

j_gene: TRBJ2-7
abundance: NA
len: 16
v_gene: TRBV4-1
CDR3aa: ASSQEVGLAGGPYEQY

j_gene: TRBJ2-5
abundance: once
len: 12
v_gene: TRBV5-1
CDR3aa: ASSLSQGRETQY

j_gene: TRBJ1-4
abundance: many
len: 14
v_gene: TRBV5-1
CDR3aa: ASSLAGDTTNEKLF

j_gene: TRBJ1-2
abundance: NA
len: 13
v_gene: TRBV28
CDR3aa: ASSPFGAQGKGYT

j_gene: TRBJ2-1
abundance: NA
len: 15
v_gene: TRBV27
CDR3aa: ASAQLGWTSGYNEQF

j_gene: TRBJ2-2
abundance: NA
len: 12
v_gene: TRBV5-1
CDR3aa: ASSFGLRTGELF

j_gene: TRBJ2-7
abundance: once
len: 14
v_gene: TRBV9
CDR3aa: ASSALSAGVLDEQY

j_gene: TRBJ2-7
abundance: NA
len: 12
v_gene: TRBV10-3
CDR3aa: AISEGTGGYEQY

j_gene: TRBJ1-5
abundance: NA
len: 13
v_gene: TRBV10-3
CDR3aa: AISESGGVLQPQH

j_gene: TRBJ1-2
abundance: few
len: 9
v_gene: TRBV28
CDR3aa: ASVGRAGYT

j_gene: TRBJ2-5
abundance: NA
len: 16
v_gene: TRBV27
CDR3aa: ASSLQASGGVPQETQY

j_gene: TRBJ1-5
abundance: NA
len: 14
v_gene: TRBV18
CDR3aa: ASSLGTLENNQPQH

j_gene: TRBJ2-2
abundance: NA
len: 13
v_gene: TRBV4-2
CDR3aa: ASSSAGEYAGELF

j_gene: TRBJ1-1
abundance: NA
len: 14
v_gene: TRBV30
CDR3aa: AWSVRRDSGNTEAF

j_gene: TRBJ2-1
abundance: NA
len: 13
v_gene: TRBV6-5
CDR3aa: ASMKEDGRAREQF

j_gene: TRBJ2-7
abundance: NA
len: 11
v_gene: TRBV11-3
CDR3aa: ASSSGSSYEQY

j_gene: TRBJ1-4
abundance: NA
len: 13
v_gene: TRBV7-6
CDR3aa: ASSLRTGRNEKLF

j_gene: TRBJ1-5
abundance: NA
len: 12
v_gene: TRBV5-1
CDR3aa: ASSIRQGDQPQH

j_gene: TRBJ1-1
abundance: NA
len: 14
v_gene: TRBV19
CDR3aa: ASSPGQGSLNTEAF

j_gene: TRBJ2-1
abundance: NA
len: 14
v_gene: TRBV4-1
CDR3aa: ASSQGLAAALDEQF

j_gene: TRBJ2-5
abundance: NA
len: 13
v_gene: TRBV5-1
CDR3aa: ASSSGATVRETQY

j_gene: TRBJ2-7
abundance: NA
len: 14
v_gene: TRBV6-1
CDR3aa: ASSEPGLAGDYGQY

j_gene: TRBJ2-1
abundance: NA
len: 14
v_gene: TRBV5-1
CDR3aa: ASSWGPGLAIVEQF

j_gene: TRBJ2-7
abundance: NA
len: 11
v_gene: TRBV2
CDR3aa: ASSAGRTYEQY

j_gene: TRBJ1-1
abundance: many
len: 13
v_gene: TRBV18
CDR3aa: ASSPPGGQNTEAF

j_gene: TRBJ2-5
abundance: NA
len: 12
v_gene: TRBV5-1
CDR3aa: ASSALGEQETQY

j_gene: TRBJ1-4
abundance: NA
len: 11
v_gene: TRBV28
CDR3aa: ASSLRTDEKLF

j_gene: TRBJ2-1
abundance: few
len: 14
v_gene: TRBV2
CDR3aa: ASSEPGRGASNEQF

j_gene: TRBJ1-3
abundance: few
len: 14
v_gene: TRBV6-6
CDR3aa: ASSSRGEASGNTIY

j_gene: TRBJ2-2
abundance: NA
len: 9
v_gene: TRBV2
CDR3aa: ASSVAGELF

j_gene: TRBJ2-1
abundance: NA
len: 11
v_gene: TRBV4-2
CDR3aa: ASSQEGLNEQF

j_gene: TRBJ2-1
abundance: NA
len: 11
v_gene: TRBV7-9
CDR3aa: ASSLLQGQEQF

j_gene: TRBJ1-3
abundance: NA
len: 12
v_gene: TRBV11-2
CDR3aa: ASSPPPSGNTIY

j_gene: TRBJ1-2
abundance: NA
len: 13
v_gene: TRBV18
CDR3aa: ASSPPYAAFYGYT

j_gene: TRBJ1-3
abundance: NA
len: 12
v_gene: TRBV10-3
CDR3aa: AIRGQDIGNTIY

j_gene: TRBJ1-2
abundance: NA
len: 12
v_gene: TRBV19
CDR3aa: ASGTGGGGYGYT

j_gene: TRBJ2-3
abundance: NA
len: 11
v_gene: TRBV6-6
CDR3aa: ASSYQSTDTQY

j_gene: TRBJ2-2
abundance: NA
len: 13
v_gene: TRBV6-6
CDR3aa: ASSFGPLTTGELF

j_gene: TRBJ1-1
abundance: NA
len: 11
v_gene: TRBV5-6
CDR3aa: ASSLVPGEGAF

j_gene: TRBJ2-1
abundance: NA
len: 13
v_gene: TRBV6-6
CDR3aa: ASSYPRLAQNEQF

j_gene: TRBJ1-2
abundance: once
len: 12
v_gene: TRBV28
CDR3aa: ASTPRGGGLGYT

j_gene: TRBJ2-1
abundance: NA
len: 14
v_gene: TRBV28
CDR3aa: ASSFGIGRLSDEQF

j_gene: TRBJ2-1
abundance: NA
len: 13
v_gene: TRBV7-9
CDR3aa: ASSPPNRVYNEQF

j_gene: TRBJ1-2
abundance: NA
len: 11
v_gene: TRBV2
CDR3aa: ASGSQGFSGYT

j_gene: TRBJ1-5
abundance: NA
len: 15
v_gene: TRBV14
CDR3aa: ASSHSVRVSINQPQH

j_gene: TRBJ2-2
abundance: NA
len: 13
v_gene: TRBV11-2
CDR3aa: ASSRTSLVSGELF

j_gene: TRBJ2-7
abundance: few
len: 12
v_gene: TRBV5-1
CDR3aa: ASSSQLAAYEQY